This T cell receptor beta chain was captured in a study of T cell repertoires in cytomegalovirus infection. As for the study in general: In the study, CMV epitopes included recently identified HLA-C-restricted and well-studied HLA-B-restricted ones. In public TCR beta signatures, there were indications of both CMV infection and matching HLA type.

This clonotype was found once. Antigen specificity is unknown. TCRdb passed the reads through MiXCR, listing each CDR3 protein once. The repertoire holds 650,000 to 850,000 distinct CDR3 sequences, 29% seen once, with under 15% in the top ten. CDR1 and CDR2 (germline): SNHLY, FYNNEI. Trimming at V came to 5 bases and at J to 7 bases, leaving 6 bases not matched to a gene. There are 13 residues in the CDR3. The V gene is TRBV2, the J gene TRBJ1-2; TRBD1 matches 8 bases. The receptor's source is a human donor in good health (CMV status not recorded). Some clones in this sample may be carry-over from other donors' samples. Specimen: cultured CD8+ T cells from PBMCs, collected from culture after CMV antigen stimulation. DNA for the CDR3: TGTGCCAGCAGTTCCGGGGGACAGGTTGGCTACACCTTC. It translates to CASSSGGQVGYTF.